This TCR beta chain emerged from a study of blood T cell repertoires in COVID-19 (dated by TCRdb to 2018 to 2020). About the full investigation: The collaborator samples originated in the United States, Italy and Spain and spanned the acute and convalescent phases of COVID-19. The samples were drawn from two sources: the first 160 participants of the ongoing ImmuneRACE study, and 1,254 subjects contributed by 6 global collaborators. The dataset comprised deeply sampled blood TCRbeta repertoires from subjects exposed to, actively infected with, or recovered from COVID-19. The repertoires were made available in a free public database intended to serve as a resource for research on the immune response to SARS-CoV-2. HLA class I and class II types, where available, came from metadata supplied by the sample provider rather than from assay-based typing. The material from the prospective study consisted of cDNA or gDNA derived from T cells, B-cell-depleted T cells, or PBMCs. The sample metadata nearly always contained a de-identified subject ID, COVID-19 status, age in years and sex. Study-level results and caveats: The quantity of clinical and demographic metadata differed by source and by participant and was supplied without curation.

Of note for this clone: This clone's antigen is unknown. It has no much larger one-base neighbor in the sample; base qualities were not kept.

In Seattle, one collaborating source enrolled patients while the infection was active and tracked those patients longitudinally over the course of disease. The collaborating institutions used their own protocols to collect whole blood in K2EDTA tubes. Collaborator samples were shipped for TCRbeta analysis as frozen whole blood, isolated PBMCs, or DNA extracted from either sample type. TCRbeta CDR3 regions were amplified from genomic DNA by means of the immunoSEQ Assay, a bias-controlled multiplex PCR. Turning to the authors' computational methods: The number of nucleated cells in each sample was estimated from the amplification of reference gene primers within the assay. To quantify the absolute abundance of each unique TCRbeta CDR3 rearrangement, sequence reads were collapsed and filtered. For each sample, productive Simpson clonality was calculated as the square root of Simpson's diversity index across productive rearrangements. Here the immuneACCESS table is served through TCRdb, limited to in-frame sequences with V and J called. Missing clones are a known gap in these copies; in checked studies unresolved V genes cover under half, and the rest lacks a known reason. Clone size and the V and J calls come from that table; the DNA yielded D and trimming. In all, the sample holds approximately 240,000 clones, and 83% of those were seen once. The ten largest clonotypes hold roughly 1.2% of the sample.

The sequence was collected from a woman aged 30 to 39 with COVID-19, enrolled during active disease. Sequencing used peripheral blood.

The CDR3 protein is CASSSDRGRINYGYTF. Read as DNA, the sequence is TGTGCCAGCAGCTCGGACAGGGGGCGGATTAACTATGGCTACACCTTC. The chain couples TRBV7-9 to TRBJ1-2; the central 11 bases match TRBD1. The germline V gene (reference sequence) yields SEHNR for CDR1 and FQNEAQ for CDR2. After removal of 4 bases from V and 1 base from J, the junction retains 5 bases not matched to a gene. The CDR3 measures 16 amino acids from cysteine to phenylalanine. Only the CDR3 portion is preserved as DNA: 48 bases, with reading frame beginning at the first base.